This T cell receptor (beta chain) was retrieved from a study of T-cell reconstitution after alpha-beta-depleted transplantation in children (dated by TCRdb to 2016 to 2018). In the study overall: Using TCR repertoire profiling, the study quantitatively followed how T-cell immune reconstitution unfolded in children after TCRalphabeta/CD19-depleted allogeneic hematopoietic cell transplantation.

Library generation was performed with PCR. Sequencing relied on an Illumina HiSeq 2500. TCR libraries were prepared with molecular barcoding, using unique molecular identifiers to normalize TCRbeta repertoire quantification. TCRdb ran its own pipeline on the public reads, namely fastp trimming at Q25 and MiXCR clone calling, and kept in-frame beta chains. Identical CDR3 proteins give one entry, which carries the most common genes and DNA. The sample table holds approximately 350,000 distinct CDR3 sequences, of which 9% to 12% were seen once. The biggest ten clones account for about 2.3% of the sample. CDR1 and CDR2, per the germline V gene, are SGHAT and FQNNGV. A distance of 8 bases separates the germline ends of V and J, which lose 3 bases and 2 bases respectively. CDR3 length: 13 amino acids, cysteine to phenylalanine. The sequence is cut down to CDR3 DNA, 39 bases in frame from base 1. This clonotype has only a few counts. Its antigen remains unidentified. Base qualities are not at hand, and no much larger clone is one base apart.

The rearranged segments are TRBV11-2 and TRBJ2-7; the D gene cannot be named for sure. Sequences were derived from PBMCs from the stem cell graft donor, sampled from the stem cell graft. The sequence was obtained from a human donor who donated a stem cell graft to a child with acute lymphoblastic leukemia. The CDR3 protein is CASSFDLTYEQYF. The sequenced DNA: TGTGCCAGCAGCTTTGACCTTACCTACGAGCAGTACTTC.